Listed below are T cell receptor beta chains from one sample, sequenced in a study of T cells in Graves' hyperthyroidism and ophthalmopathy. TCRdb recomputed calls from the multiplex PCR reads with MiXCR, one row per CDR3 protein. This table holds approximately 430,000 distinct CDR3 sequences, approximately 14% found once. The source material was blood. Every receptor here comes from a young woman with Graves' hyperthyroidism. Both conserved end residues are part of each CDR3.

CDR3: CASSQEGSETQYF; J: TRBJ2-5; V: TRBV4-1
CDR3: CSVPGQLGGYTF; J: TRBJ1-2; V: TRBV29-1
CDR3: CASSQGLAGGLSYNEQFF; J: TRBJ2-1; V: TRBV3-1
CDR3: CSARPTKNRLTGNTIYF; J: TRBJ1-3; V: TRBV20-1
CDR3: CASSPAGGGSYEQYF; J: TRBJ2-7; V: TRBV4-1
CDR3: CASSLAPRDLNTGELFF; J: TRBJ2-2; V: TRBV11-2
CDR3: CASSFPALQETQYF; J: TRBJ2-5; V: TRBV5-5
CDR3: CASSATWGGQTYEQYF; J: TRBJ2-7; V: TRBV27
CDR3: CASSETTSKNIQYF; J: TRBJ2-4; V: TRBV2
CDR3: CASSLGRRDTQYF; J: TRBJ2-3; V: TRBV7-8
CDR3: CSARVPAGNTIYF; J: TRBJ1-3; V: TRBV20-1
CDR3: CSVELGAVSGNYGYTF; J: TRBJ1-2; V: TRBV29-1
CDR3: CASSEGQAGEEQYF; J: TRBJ2-7; V: TRBV19
CDR3: CASSLARQENYGYTF; J: TRBJ1-2; V: TRBV7-9
CDR3: CASSSAGLANTGELFF; J: TRBJ2-2; V: TRBV7-9
CDR3: CASSLDSGEIENGYTF; J: TRBJ1-2; V: TRBV7-2
CDR3: CAIKEGSNQPQHF; J: TRBJ1-5; V: TRBV10-3
CDR3: CASRGPGTSGLDEQFF; J: TRBJ2-1; V: TRBV2
CDR3: CAWTPGVGNTIYF; J: TRBJ1-3; V: TRBV30
CDR3: CASSYNRGGRDTEAFF; J: TRBJ1-1; V: TRBV6-5
CDR3: CAWTTGTGGDETQYF; J: TRBJ2-5; V: TRBV30
CDR3: CASSSPLAVGEQFF; J: TRBJ2-1; V: TRBV7-2
CDR3: CASIRDRAGTDTQYF; J: TRBJ2-3; V: TRBV7-8
CDR3: CSARGQSSYNEQFF; J: TRBJ2-1; V: TRBV20-1
CDR3: CASSQVGSGQETQYF; J: TRBJ2-5; V: TRBV4-1
CDR3: CASSEAPPSGGIRYGYTF; J: TRBJ1-2; V: TRBV6-1
CDR3: CASSIAGRAWPQHF; J: TRBJ1-5; V: TRBV19
CDR3: CAAVARSTDTQYF; J: TRBJ2-3; V: TRBV27
CDR3: CASSEDRNSNQPQHF; J: TRBJ1-5; V: TRBV6-2/TRBV6-3
CDR3: CASTFLPGTQGTQYF; J: TRBJ2-5; V: TRBV6-2/TRBV6-3
CDR3: CAISDGISVLYGYTF; J: TRBJ1-2; V: TRBV10-3
CDR3: CASSFGGTNQPQHF; J: TRBJ1-5; V: TRBV6-1
CDR3: CASTQGQNQPQHF; J: TRBJ1-5; V: TRBV12-3/TRBV12-4
CDR3: CASSYSGRGERPLHF; J: TRBJ1-6; V: TRBV6-5
CDR3: CASSPPPPLREQYF; J: TRBJ2-7; V: TRBV18
CDR3: CSARVRQGFGDSPLHF; J: TRBJ1-6; V: TRBV20-1
CDR3: CASSLEGGRSGNTIYF; J: TRBJ1-3; V: TRBV5-1
CDR3: CASSQTGTSGGDTQYF; J: TRBJ2-3; V: TRBV4-2
CDR3: CASSQDSWLAVRTDTQYF; J: TRBJ2-3; V: TRBV4-1
CDR3: CASSPRRLAGDREFF; J: TRBJ2-1; V: TRBV6-1